This entry lists 5 T cell receptor beta chains sequenced from one sample in a study of blood T cell repertoires in COVID-19. Data came from immunoSEQ multiplex PCR; TCRdb stores just in-frame clones and leaves some out. The table lists around 310,000 clones, more than 75% of them singletons. The sequencing sample was made of peripheral blood. The origin of the receptors is a woman aged 50 to 60 with active or convalescent COVID-19.

The chain couples TRBV12-3 or TRBV12-4 to TRBJ1-2; maybe TRBD1 (6 bases). Trimming removed 7 bases from V and 7 bases from J, with 16 bases in between. CDR3 length: 13 amino acids. The CDR3 loop reads CASMRGQIGGYTF. CDR3 coding DNA: TGTGCCAGCATGCGGGGGCAGATCGGTGGCTACACCTTC.

The rearrangement joins TRBV29-1 to TRBJ1-1; D is possibly TRBD1 (5 bases). The CDR3 runs to 14 residues. Trimming pared 6 bases from V and 5 bases from J, leaving 19 bases between. Germline values: CDR1 SQVTM, CDR2 ANQGSEA. DNA of the CDR3: TGCAGCGTAACAATCAGGGATGTGCAGACTGAAGCTTTCTTT. Amino acids: CSVTIRDVQTEAFF. The whole variable domain, filled in from reference TRBV29-1 and TRBJ1-1, reads SAVISQKPSRDICQRGTSLTIQCQVDSQVTMMFWYRQQPGQSLTLIATANQGSEATYESGFVIDKFPISRPNLTFSTLTVSNMSPEDSSIYLCSVTIRDVQTEAFFGQGTRLTVV.

This rearrangement joins TRBV5-1 to TRBJ1-1; TRBD1 matches at 7 bases. The ends lost 6 bases at V and 3 bases at J; junction bases unmatched: 11. CDR3 length equals 15 residues. In germline, CDR1 is SGHRS, CDR2 YFSETQ. The DNA of the CDR3 is TGCGCCAGCACCGAAACAGGGGCGGGGTACACTGAAGCTTTCTTT. As protein: CASTETGAGYTEAFF.

V usage is TRBV27 and J usage is TRBJ2-5; the match to TRBD1 covers 8 bases. The CDR3 length is 14 residues. Germline V gene sequence: CDR1 MNHEY, CDR2 SMNVEV (reference sequence). The V segment lost 5 bases and the J segment 3 bases; nucleotides outside the gene matches: 5. CDR3 nucleotide sequence: TGTGCCAGCAGTCCAGGGGGCGCGAAAGAGACCCAGTACTTC. Protein product: CASSPGGAKETQYF.

The chain couples TRBV19 to TRBJ2-1; a weak D match, TRBD2 (5 bases). The CDR3 has 16 residues. With 4 bases removed from V and 4 bases from J, the gap between germline ends came to 17 bases. Per the germline V gene, CDR1 is LNHDA and CDR2 is SQIVND (reference sequence). CDR3: CASSSQRRWGYNEQFF. The CDR3 DNA reads as TGTGCCAGTAGTAGCCAGCGGAGGTGGGGATACAATGAGCAGTTCTTC. Variable domain in full (rest from reference TRBV19 and TRBJ2-1): DGGITQSPKYLFRKEGQNVTLSCEQNLNHDAMYWYRQDPGQGLRLIYYSQIVNDFQKGDIAEGYSVSREKKESFPLTVTSAQKNPTAFYLCASSSQRRWGYNEQFFGPGTRLTVL.